The rows below give T cell receptor beta chains drawn from one sample of a study of OX40 agonist ivuxolimab in advanced cancers. The assay was immunoSEQ multiplex PCR, and TCRdb's table has in-frame clones only and misses some. The sample contains 7,000 to 9,500 clones, roughly 87% of which appear only once. The sequencing here drew on CD4+ or CD8+ T cells sorted from blood, taken in a trial of the OX40 agonist ivuxolimab. These receptors all stem from an adult with an advanced solid tumor such as melanoma, head and neck, liver or kidney cancer. Each CDR3 is given without its conserved first and last residue. Each record gives: V gene, J gene, CDR3 protein.

TRBV4-1	TRBJ2-5	ASSPGTGGLETQY
TRBV18	TRBJ1-1	ASSPPPGQGIGAF
TRBV29-1	TRBJ1-5	SVVQGNSNQPQH
TRBV7-8	TRBJ2-7	AEGDGDPYEQY
TRBV15	TRBJ2-5	ATSRVKRTGGHQETQY
TRBV4-2	TRBJ2-3	ASSQEGTSGSAADTQY
TRBV6-5	TRBJ2-7	ASSPPGTGGLEQY
TRBV5-1	TRBJ2-5	ASSNTGETQY
TRBV29-1	TRBJ2-3	SVEFRAAQY
TRBV11-2	TRBJ2-7	ASSLESAYEQY
TRBV27	TRBJ2-1	ASSLTSGLNEQF
TRBV25-1	TRBJ1-2	ASTTGGGYT
TRBV7-9	TRBJ2-3	ASGRGADTQY